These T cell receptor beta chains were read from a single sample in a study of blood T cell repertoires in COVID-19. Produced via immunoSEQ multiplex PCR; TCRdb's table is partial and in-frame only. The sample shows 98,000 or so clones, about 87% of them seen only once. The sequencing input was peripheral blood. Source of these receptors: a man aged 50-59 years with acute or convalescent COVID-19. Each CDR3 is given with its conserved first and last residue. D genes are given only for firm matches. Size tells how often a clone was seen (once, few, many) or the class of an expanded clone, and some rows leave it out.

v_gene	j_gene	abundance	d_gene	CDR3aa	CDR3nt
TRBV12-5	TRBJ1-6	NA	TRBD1	CASGLGDRGRGTLHF	TGTGCTAGTGGTTTAGGGGACAGGGGTCGGGGCACCCTCCACTTT
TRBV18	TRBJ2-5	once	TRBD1	CASSVQGQETQYF	TGTGCCAGCTCAGTACAGGGGCAAGAGACCCAGTACTTC
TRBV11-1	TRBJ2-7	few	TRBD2	CASSLYAGGPSEQYF	TGTGCCAGCAGCTTATATGCGGGAGGGCCCTCCGAGCAGTACTTC
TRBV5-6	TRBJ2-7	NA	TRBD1	CASSSRDRGYEQYF	TGTGCCAGCAGCTCCCGGGACAGGGGGTACGAGCAGTACTTC
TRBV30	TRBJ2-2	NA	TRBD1	CAWNGQGAGELFF	TGTGCCTGGAACGGACAGGGGGCCGGGGAGCTGTTTTTT
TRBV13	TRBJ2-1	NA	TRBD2	CASSPSGIAYNEQFF	TGTGCCAGCAGCCCCAGCGGGATCGCCTACAATGAGCAGTTCTTC
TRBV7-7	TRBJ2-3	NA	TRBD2	CASSLSRLAGVRADTQYF	TGTGCCAGCAGCTTATCAAGACTAGCGGGAGTGCGGGCAGATACGCAGTATTTT
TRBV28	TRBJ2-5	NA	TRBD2	CASSLALAAAYQETQYF	TGTGCCAGCAGTCTAGCTCTAGCGGCTGCGTACCAAGAGACCCAGTACTTC
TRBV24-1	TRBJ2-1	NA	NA	CATSDRRDYNEQFF	TGTGCCACCAGTGACAGGAGGGATTACAATGAGCAGTTCTTC
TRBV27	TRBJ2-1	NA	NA	CASRGWTFNNEQFF	TGTGCCAGTCGAGGGTGGACGTTTAACAATGAGCAGTTCTTC
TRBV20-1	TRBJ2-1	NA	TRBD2	CSASSGNSYNEQFF	TGCAGTGCTAGTAGCGGGAACTCCTACAATGAGCAGTTCTTC
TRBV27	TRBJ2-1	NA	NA	CASSLRQGSYNEQFF	TGTGCCAGCAGTTTAAGGCAGGGCTCCTACAATGAGCAGTTCTTC
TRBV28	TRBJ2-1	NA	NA	CASSLGGLPFF	TGTGCCAGCAGTTTAGGGGGCCTACCCTTCTTC
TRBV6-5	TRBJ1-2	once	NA	CASSYSKQGAYGYTF	TGTGCCAGCAGTTACTCGAAGCAGGGTGCATATGGCTACACCTTC
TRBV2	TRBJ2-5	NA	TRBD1	CASNRGRGNQETQYF	TGTGCCAGCAACAGGGGTAGGGGTAACCAAGAGACCCAGTACTTC
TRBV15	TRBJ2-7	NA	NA	CATSRDQAEYF	TGTGCCACCAGCAGAGATCAAGCGGAGTACTTC
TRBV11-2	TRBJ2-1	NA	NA	CASSLGLVQFF	TGTGCCAGCAGCTTGGGCCTGGTGCAGTTCTTC
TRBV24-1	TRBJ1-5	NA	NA	CATFAGRDTRNQPQHF	TGTGCCACCTTCGCTGGTCGGGACACCCGCAATCAGCCCCAGCATTTT